Given below is one TCR beta chain in context. Antigen: not known. The V and J ends lost 5 bases and 2 bases respectively, with 7 bases between them. The CDR3 length is 13 residues. CDR1 is GTSNPN and CDR2 is SVGIG in the germline V gene (reference sequence). Assay: immunoSEQ multiplex PCR; the TCRdb copy retains only in-frame clones and omits some. The data show about 59,000 clones, with approximately 90% seen just once and approximately 20% held by the top ten. The data were obtained in a study of T cells in localized non-small cell lung cancer. Findings and limits, study-wide: Uninvolved adjacent lung showed the highest T cell clonality, exceeding tumor. A median of 57 of the top 100 tumor clones appeared in adjacent lung, which was paired and uninvolved.

Sequencing was performed on peripheral blood, taken before any cancer treatment. V is TRBV30 and J is TRBJ1-6, with TRBD1 as a possible D gene (5 bases). This TCR derives from a man aged 35 to 70 with stage I lung adenocarcinoma. CDR3 sequence: CAWGATYNSPLHF. The CDR3 DNA reads as TGTGCCTGGGGGGCCACCTATAATTCACCCCTCCACTTT.